The T cell receptor (beta chain) described here comes from a study of control samples from healthy donors and cancer patients. Profiling relied on immunoSEQ multiplex PCR, and the TCRdb table lists in-frame clones only, not all of them. The table records some 130,000 clones, roughly 90% of them present only once. The CDR3 spans 11 residues. V was shortened by 5 bases and J by 3 bases, with 3 bases between the two germline ends. Looked up from germline, CDR1 is MDHEN and CDR2 is SYDVKM. This chain uses TRBV28 with TRBJ2-3; D unresolved. The receptor's source is a woman in her forties or fifties in good health. The specimen was blood. CDR3 residues: CASSETDTQYF. CDR3 in DNA: TGTGCCAGCAGTGAAACAGATACGCAGTATTTT.